Below, 20 T cell receptor beta chains from the same sample are listed, as sequenced in a study of breast tumors, draining lymph nodes, adjacent tissues. Breast cancer patients provided tissue from their axillary draining lymph nodes. TCRdb re-analysed the multiplex PCR reads in MiXCR, keeping a single row per CDR3 protein. The table shows some 130,000 distinct CDR3 sequences, with 15% to 20% occurring only once. The sequenced sample consisted of axillary lymph node tissue. These receptors came from a female donor with breast cancer. Some clones in this sample may be carry-over from other donors' samples.

This clonotype showed up many times. The J gene is TRBJ1-6, the V gene TRBV15; the D gene is possibly TRBD1 (5 bases). CDR1 is LNHNV, CDR2 YYDKDF, per germline (reference sequence). V lost 0 bases to trimming and J lost 9 bases, with 12 bases between them. The CDR3 consists of 15 residues. CDR3 coding DNA: TGTGCCACCAGCAGAGATATCGACAGTCGTTCACCCCTCCACTTT. This encodes CATSRDIDSRSPLHF.

This clonotype has at least ten counts. The CDR3 spells CASSEPVRDTQYF. Here the CDR3 DNA reads TGTGCCAGCAGTGAGCCAGTGAGGGATACGCAGTATTTT. The chain couples TRBV6-1 to TRBJ2-3; no reliable D call. The CDR3 totals 13 residues. The germline V gene has CDR1 MNHNS and CDR2 SASEGT. V was clipped by 3 bases and J by 6 bases, with 10 bases between them.

This clonotype was counted ten times or more. The rearrangement links TRBV18 to TRBJ2-5, with D uncertain. Germline-derived CDR1 and CDR2 are KGHSH and LQKENI. This CDR3 is 11 amino acids long. Trimming took off 4 bases at V and 0 bases at J, with 0 bases between the two ends. The CDR3 is CASSHQETQYF. CDR3 in DNA: TGTGCCAGCTCACACCAAGAGACCCAGTACTTC.

Ten or more counts support this clonotype. V usage is TRBV20-1 and J usage is TRBJ2-1; 7 bases map to TRBD1. The length of the CDR3 is 12 residues. Germline assignment: CDR1 DFQATT and CDR2 SNEGSKA (reference sequence). Trimming cost V 2 bases and J 9 bases; bases outside gene matches: 4. CDR3 in DNA: TGCAGTGCTAGAATAGGGGGCGGTGAGCAGTTCTTC. Protein sequence: CSARIGGGEQFF.

This clonotype was observed many times. The chain is built from TRBV12-3 or TRBV12-4 and TRBJ2-2, with D perhaps matching TRBD2 (7 bases). This CDR3 region has 15 residues. V lost 3 bases to trimming and J lost 4 bases, with 12 bases between them. The CDR3 region has the DNA TGTGCCAGCAGTTTGGAGGGGGGGGGCACCGGGGAGCTGTTTTTT. Protein product: CASSLEGGGTGELFF.

In this sample, this clonotype turned up many times. The gene calls are TRBV11-2 and TRBJ2-1; D is uncertain. The CDR3 has 14 amino acids. Trimming took off 1 base at V and 6 bases at J, with 10 bases between the two ends. The germline gives CDR1 SGHAT, CDR2 FQNNGV. The CDR3 protein is CASSLAGSSNEQFF. CDR3 DNA: TGTGCCAGCAGCTTAGCGGGTTCAAGCAATGAGCAGTTCTTC.

This clonotype was recorded at least ten times. This rearrangement joins TRBV15 to TRBJ2-1; no clear D gene. In germline, CDR1 is LNHNV, CDR2 YYDKDF (reference sequence). The CDR3 has 15 amino acids. V was shortened by 5 bases and J by 0 bases, with 11 bases between the two germline ends. The CDR3 protein is CATSPARSSYNEQFF. The DNA for the CDR3 is TGTGCCACCAGCCCCGCTCGGAGCTCCTACAATGAGCAGTTCTTC.

This clonotype has a count of ten or more. V and J are TRBV6-1 and TRBJ2-1, with D tentatively TRBD1 or TRBD2 (5 bases each). CDR3 length equals 18 residues. The ends were cut back, 2 bases at V and 1 base at J, with 18 bases in the middle. Per germline, CDR1 MNHNS and CDR2 SASEGT. The CDR3 reads CASSEYGGAAVSYNEQFF. The CDR3 DNA sequence: TGTGCCAGCAGTGAATACGGTGGGGCAGCGGTATCCTACAATGAGCAGTTCTTC.

In this sample, this clonotype turned up a few times. A junction boundary mismatches the germline segment, possibly from a read error. The chain carries TRBV12-3 or TRBV12-4 and TRBJ2-1, with TRBD2 matching 7 bases. This CDR3 is built from 13 residues. The CDR3 DNA sequence: TGTGCCAGCAGGACTAGCTCCTACAATGAGCAGTTCTTT. Residues: CASRTSSYNEQFF.

There are many counts of this clonotype. CDR3 protein: CASSEGLAGGPDTQYF. CDR3 nucleotides: TGTGCCAGCAGTGAAGGACTAGCGGGAGGGCCAGATACGCAGTATTTT. The chain employs TRBV25-1 and TRBJ2-3, with 15 bases matching TRBD2. Per the germline V gene, CDR1 is MGHDK and CDR2 is SYGVNS. This CDR3 is 16 amino acids long. The V gene end was trimmed by 2 bases and the J gene end by 4 bases; junction bases not matched to a gene: 1.

The chain uses TRBV20-1 and TRBJ2-2; 10 bases match TRBD2. Losses at the gene ends were 2 bases for V and 10 bases for J; bases not matched to a gene: 13. Germline assignment: CDR1 DFQATT and CDR2 SNEGSKA (reference sequence). The CDR3 totals 16 residues. The CDR3 protein is CSARTVLAGVAVELFF. In DNA, the CDR3 is TGCAGTGCTAGAACGGTTCTAGCGGGAGTTGCCGTGGAGCTGTTTTTT.

This clonotype occurred many times. A read error may account for a junction end that differs from germline. The chain carries TRBV7-7 and TRBJ2-3, with 8 nucleotides matching TRBD1. There are 15 residues in the CDR3. Germline V gene lookup returns CDR1 SSHAT and CDR2 FNYEAQ (reference sequence). CDR3 region: CASSTGTGPGDTQYF. CDR3 nucleotides: TGTGCTAGCAGCACCGGGACAGGCCCTGGGGATACGCAGTATTTT.

J is TRBJ1-2 and V is TRBV25-1; D ambiguous. The CDR3 length is 13 residues. Germline CDR1 MGHDK, CDR2 SYGVNS. The V end lost 4 bases, the J end lost 3 bases, and 9 bases lay between the germline ends. DNA of the CDR3: TGTGCCAGCAGTGGGACCAGGCACTATGGCTACACCTTC. Its protein is CASSGTRHYGYTF.

With respect to this clonotype: Mismatch with germline at one junction end may stem from a read error. The genes are TRBV7-2 and TRBJ2-3, with 10 bases identical to TRBD2. The CDR3 is 15 residues long. Per germline, CDR1 SGHTA and CDR2 FQGNSA. The CDR3 DNA is TGTGCCAGCAGCTTACTTAGCGGGGGGACAGATACGCGGTGTTTT. Residues: CASSLLSGGTDTRCF.

This clonotype was seen repeatedly, ten times or more. V gene TRBV5-1 combines with J gene TRBJ2-5, with 9 bases that match TRBD1. The J segment lost 2 bases and the V segment lost 3 bases, leaving 11 bases of the junction unmatched. CDR1 and CDR2 from the germline V gene are SGHRS and YFSETQ. CDR3 length: 17 amino acids. CDR3 coding DNA: TGCGCCAGCAGCTGGGGGGGCGGGACAGGGATACAAGAGACCCAGTACTTC. This sequence encodes CASSWGGGTGIQETQYF.

Many counts were recorded for this clonotype. J is TRBJ1-2 and V is TRBV10-3, with 7 nucleotides matching TRBD1. The ends lost 7 bases at V and 4 bases at J; junction bases unmatched: 9. This CDR3 has 14 residues. Per the germline V gene, CDR1 is ENHRY and CDR2 is SYGVKD. CDR3 nucleotides: TGTGCCATCACCAACCGGACAGGCTTCTATGGCTACACCTTC. Its protein is CAITNRTGFYGYTF.

Details on this clonotype: A much larger clone lies one base from this, so it may be a read error. The genes are TRBV3-1 and TRBJ1-2; no reliable D call. The germline CDR1 and CDR2 sequences are LGHDT and YNNKEL (reference sequence). The length of the CDR3 is 12 residues. CDR3 coding DNA: TGTGCCAGCAACCAAGATCGGTATGGCTACACCTTC. Translated: CASNQDRYGYTF.

This clonotype came up a few times. A much larger clone is a single base away; this may be a read error. The J gene is TRBJ2-5, the V gene TRBV7-8, with a tentative D call TRBD2 (6 bases). CDR1 and CDR2 (germline): SGHVS, FQNEAQ. This CDR3 contains 12 residues. V was pared by 5 bases and J by 6 bases, with 10 bases between. The CDR3 region is CASSPRGKTQYF. CDR3 nucleotide sequence: TGTGCCAGCAGCCCTCGGGGGAAGACCCAGTACTTC.

This clonotype was counted ten times or more. The chain uses TRBV6-1 and TRBJ2-1; the D is unclear. V lost 3 bases and J 7 bases, leaving 4 bases between the germline ends. Germline V CDR1 and CDR2: MNHNS, SASEGT. The CDR3 sequence is 11 residues long. The CDR3 coding sequence is TGTGCCAGCAGTGAGTCTAATGAGCAGTTCTTC. Protein: CASSESNEQFF.

Only one count was recorded for this clonotype. This may stem from a read error, because a much larger clone lies one nucleotide away. Since no conserved phenylalanine or tryptophan closes the CDR3, a read error is the likely cause. The chain employs TRBV19 and TRBJ2-7, with unresolved D. Per germline, CDR1 LNHDA and CDR2 SQIVND (reference sequence). Trimming cost V 4 bases and J 1 base, with 5 bases left between them. This CDR3 has 12 amino acids. In DNA, the CDR3 is TGTGCCAGTAGTACACCGTCCTACGAGCAGTACCTC. It codes for CASSTPSYEQYL.